Shown below are 11 T cell receptor beta chains from a single sample sequenced in a study of cytomegalovirus exposure and HLA in healthy donors (TCRdb year 2017). Library prep was done by the immunoSEQ multiplex PCR assay. For the multiplex PCR, a mixture combining 60 forward primers for TCR Vbeta segments and 13 reverse primers for TCR Jbeta segments was used. The table was pulled from immuneACCESS by TCRdb, which kept in-frame rearrangements only. Such tables lose some clones; where checked, under half of the loss comes from unresolved V genes, and the rest has no known cause. The sample records fewer than 90,000 clones, roughly 80% of which are singletons. Of the sample, over 9% falls within the top ten clones. The sequencing input was PBMCs. These receptors were collected from a young man in good health and CMV-seropositive.

The gene calls are TRBV18 and TRBJ2-3; 7 bases match TRBD1. Trimming at V came to 5 bases and at J to 0 bases, leaving 11 bases not matched to a gene. The germline V gene encodes CDR1 KGHSH and CDR2 LQKENI. The CDR3 runs 17 residues. CDR3 nucleotides: TGTGCCAGCTCAACCCTTCCAGGACAGGCCAGCACAGATACGCAGTATTTT. Encoded protein: CASSTLPGQASTDTQYF.

This clone occurred a few times. The V gene is TRBV6-1, the J gene TRBJ2-2; tentative D call: TRBD2 (6 bases). V was pared by 4 bases and J by 4 bases, with 10 bases between. The CDR3 has 14 amino acids. CDR1 and CDR2 (germline): MNHNS, SASEGT. The CDR3 DNA sequence: TGTGCCAGCAGTGTCCAGGGAGGCACCGGGGAGCTGTTTTTT. Amino acids: CASSVQGGTGELFF.

The chain combines TRBV6-1 with TRBJ2-7, with a possible D match to TRBD1 (6 bases). CDR1 is MNHNS, CDR2 SASEGT, per germline. The CDR3 sequence is 14 residues long. The V end was cut by 6 bases, the J end by 3 bases, with 15 bases between. CDR3 DNA: TGTGCCAGCAGGGGGACAATCTTTGTCTACGAGCAGTACTTC. Translating it yields CASRGTIFVYEQYF.

This chain uses TRBV9 with TRBJ2-7, with 7 bases matching TRBD1. The CDR3 is 14 amino acids. Germline CDR1 SGDLS, CDR2 YYNGEE. Trimming cost V 3 bases and J 3 bases; bases outside gene matches: 6. CDR3: CASSGQGEIYEQYF. The CDR3 coding sequence is TGTGCCAGCAGCGGACAGGGAGAGATCTACGAGCAGTACTTC.

The chain joins TRBV6-1 to TRBJ2-2; D might be TRBD2 (7 bases). The CDR3 is 12 residues long. V lost 8 bases and J lost 7, with 11 bases in between. The germline V gene encodes CDR1 MNHNS and CDR2 SASEGT. This chain's CDR3 is CASGGAGGELFF. The CDR3 DNA is TGTGCCAGCGGGGGGGCCGGCGGGGAGCTGTTTTTT.

There are many counts of this clone. This chain connects TRBV5-6 to TRBJ2-7; no definite D call. CDR1 and CDR2 (germline): SGHDT, YYEEEE. The CDR3 is 12 amino acids. Trimming took off 2 bases at V and 2 bases at J, with 5 bases between the two ends. The CDR3 loop reads CASSFLTYEQYF. DNA of the CDR3: TGTGCCAGCAGCTTTCTAACCTACGAGCAGTACTTC.

This chain links TRBV30 with TRBJ2-5, with a weak D call TRBD2 (5 bases). The end of the DNA aligns better with TRBJ2-7, so the J call may be wrong. The CDR3 runs to 14 residues. Germline lookup yields CDR1 GTSNPN and CDR2 SVGIG (reference sequence). The CDR3 DNA reads as TGTGCCTGGAGTGTACAGACGGGAACCTACGAGCAGTACTTC. Translated, it gives CAWSVQTGTYEQYF.

This sequence joins TRBV5-6 and TRBJ2-7; 13 bases line up with TRBD2. CDR1 SGHDT and CDR2 YYEEEE come from the germline V gene. The CDR3 loop spans 17 amino acids. The ends lost 2 bases at V and 5 bases at J; junction bases unmatched: 10. The CDR3 is CASSFPKLAGGNDEQYF. Written as DNA, the CDR3 is TGTGCCAGCAGCTTCCCCAAACTAGCGGGGGGGAACGACGAGCAGTACTTC.

This clone came up once. The chain recombines TRBV28 with TRBJ2-7, with 11 bases fitting TRBD2. V was pared by 8 bases and J by 5 bases, with 17 bases of the junction left unmatched. The CDR3 length is 17 residues. Germline V gene lookup returns CDR1 MDHEN and CDR2 SYDVKM. The CDR3 DNA is TGTGCCAGCGCCGGAGGGGGTAGCGGGGGGGCCCTCCACGAGCAGTACTTC. This gives the protein CASAGGGSGGALHEQYF.

The chain uses TRBV6-1 and TRBJ2-2; 11 bases are a match to TRBD2. The CDR3 is made up of 19 amino acids. V shed 2 bases and J 4 bases; nucleotides not matched to a gene: 12. Looked up from germline, CDR1 is MNHNS and CDR2 is SASEGT. The CDR3 protein is CASSESFGLAGGGTGELFF. The CDR3 DNA follows: TGTGCCAGCAGTGAAAGCTTTGGGCTAGCGGGGGGAGGCACCGGGGAGCTGTTTTTT.

The chain is built from TRBV2 and TRBJ2-7; TRBD2 matches 7 bases. The germline V gene has CDR1 SNHLY and CDR2 FYNNEI. The CDR3 runs to 14 residues. Trimming cost V 8 bases and J 5 bases; bases outside gene matches: 12. CDR3 DNA: TGTGCCAGCTTGCTTACAGCGGGGTGGCACGAGCAGTACTTC. As protein: CASLLTAGWHEQYF.